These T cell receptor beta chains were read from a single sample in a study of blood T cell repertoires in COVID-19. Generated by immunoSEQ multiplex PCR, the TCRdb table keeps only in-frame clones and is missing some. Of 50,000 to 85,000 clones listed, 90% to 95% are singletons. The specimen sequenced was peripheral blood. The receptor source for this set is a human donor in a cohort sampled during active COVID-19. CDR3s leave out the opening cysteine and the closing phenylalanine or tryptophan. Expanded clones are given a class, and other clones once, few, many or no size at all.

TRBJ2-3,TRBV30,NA,ALGTGGTDTQY
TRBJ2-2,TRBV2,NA,ASNSQGPGELF
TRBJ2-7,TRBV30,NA,AWKGQASSYEQY
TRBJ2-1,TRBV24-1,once,ATSDRLADPGGQF
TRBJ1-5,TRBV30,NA,AWSGQGAGNQPQH
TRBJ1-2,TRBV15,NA,ATSRDLVTGGVSADGYT
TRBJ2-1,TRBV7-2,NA,ASSFRRASGRSPNEQF
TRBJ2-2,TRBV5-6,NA,ASRRWTTGNTGELF
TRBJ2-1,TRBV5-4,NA,ASSLDIYNEQF
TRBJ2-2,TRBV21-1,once,ASSKVPSKTGELF
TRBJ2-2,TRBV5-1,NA,ASSLGAGGRNTGELF
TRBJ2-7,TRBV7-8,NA,ASSPAQDQAYEQY
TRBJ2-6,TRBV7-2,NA,ASSLRTGTGANVLT
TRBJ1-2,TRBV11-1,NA,ASSPGNYGYT
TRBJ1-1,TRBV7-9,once,ASTWDRLTGDTEAF
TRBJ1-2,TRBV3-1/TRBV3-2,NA,ASSRDRGGRGSYGYT
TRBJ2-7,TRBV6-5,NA,ASSRGQEIYEQY
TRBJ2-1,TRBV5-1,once,ASSPRQGMDNEQF
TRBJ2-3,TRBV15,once,ATSRANSHGDTQY
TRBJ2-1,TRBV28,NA,ASSLGGTGGGNEQF
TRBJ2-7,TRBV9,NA,ASSVGGTGDFGEQY
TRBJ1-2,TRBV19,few,ASSPQTGVNYGYT